Below, 15 T cell receptor beta chains from the same sample are listed, as sequenced in a study of cytomegalovirus exposure and HLA in healthy donors. The PCR used 60 Vbeta and 13 Jbeta primers. The data were produced by immunoSEQ multiplex PCR, yet TCRdb's version contains in-frame clones alone and is incomplete. The table has 120,000 to 150,000 clones, over 60% seen once. The sample consisted of PBMCs. The receptors derive from a woman aged 50 to 65 in good health and CMV-seronegative.

The gene calls are TRBV2 and TRBJ2-3; 7 bases are a match to TRBD1. CDR3 size: 18 residues. V dropped 5 bases and J dropped 3; count of bases not matched to a gene: 17. CDR1 SNHLY and CDR2 FYNNEI come from the germline V gene. Here the CDR3 reads CASSTRRGGRGLTDTQYF. CDR3 DNA: TGTGCCAGCAGTACCCGCAGAGGGGGCCGTGGACTTACAGATACGCAGTATTTT.

V and J are TRBV9 and TRBJ1-2; 9 positions agree with TRBD1. Germline V gene sequence: CDR1 SGDLS, CDR2 YYNGEE. The CDR3 is 15 residues long. The trim removed 0 bases at V and 7 bases at J, leaving 7 bases unmatched. CDR3 region: CASSVGTRQGVGYTF. In nucleotides, the CDR3 is TGTGCCAGCAGCGTAGGTACTAGACAGGGGGTTGGCTACACCTTC.

There are a few counts of this clone. This chain links TRBV5-1 with TRBJ1-2; 7 bases align to TRBD1. The CDR3 consists of 15 residues. Germline V gives CDR1 SGHRS, CDR2 YFSETQ. V dropped 4 bases and J dropped 7; count of bases not matched to a gene: 13. The CDR3 region has the DNA TGCGCCAGCAGCGGAAACCAGGGGGATATAGGTGGCTACACCTTC. Translation gives CASSGNQGDIGGYTF. Full variable domain (rest looked up from reference TRBV5-1 and TRBJ1-2): KAGVTQTPRYLIKTRGQQVTLSCSPISGHRSVSWYQQTPGQGLQFLFEYFSETQRNKGNFPGRFSGRQFSNSRSEMNVSTLELGDSALYLCASSGNQGDIGGYTFGSGTRLTVV.

J is TRBJ1-5 and V is TRBV6-1; 9 nucleotides match TRBD1. Trimming removed 11 bases from V and 2 bases from J; junction bases left unmatched: 10. Looked up from germline, CDR1 is MNHNS and CDR2 is SASEGT. CDR3 length: 15 amino acids. The CDR3 DNA reads as TGTGCCTCGACAGGGGGGCCCAGGGGCAATCAGCCCCAGCATTTT. Its translation is CASTGGPRGNQPQHF.

On this clone itself: The junction shows a germline mismatch at one end, possibly a read error. The chain employs TRBV7-7 and TRBJ2-5; TRBD2 matches at 9 bases. CDR3 length: 15 residues. Per germline, CDR1 SSHAT and CDR2 FNYEAQ (reference sequence). The CDR3, as DNA: TGTGCTAGCAGCCAACTTAGCGGGGGTGGAGAGGCCCAGTACTTC. The encoded protein is CASSQLSGGGEAQYF.

This clone was recorded once. The rearrangement joins TRBV9 to TRBJ1-2; TRBD1 might be the D (6 bases). The V and J ends lost 0 bases and 4 bases respectively, with 13 bases between them. The CDR3 has 15 residues. The germline gives CDR1 SGDLS, CDR2 YYNGEE. CDR3 region: CASSVGTGITYGYTF. CDR3 DNA: TGTGCCAGCAGCGTAGGAACAGGGATAACCTATGGCTACACCTTC.

The V call is TRBV4-3, the J call TRBJ2-7, with 8 bases that match TRBD1. V lost 3 bases, J lost 1 base, and 5 bases stayed unmatched. The CDR3 contains 15 residues. Germline V gene sequence: CDR1 LGHNA, CDR2 YSLEER. CDR3: CASSHGQGESYEQYF. CDR3 sequence (DNA): TGCGCCAGCAGCCACGGACAGGGTGAGTCCTACGAGCAGTACTTC.

V gene TRBV18 combines with J gene TRBJ2-1; D is possibly TRBD1 (7 bases). Germline CDR1 reads KGHSH; CDR2 reads LQKENI. The CDR3 loop spans 19 amino acids. Trimming left V 5 bases short and J 2 bases short, with 25 bases between. Written as DNA, the CDR3 is TGTGCCAGCTCAGACCGTTTTAGTGTAGGAGGGGGCGCCTACAATGAGCAGTTCTTC. Its translation is CASSDRFSVGGGAYNEQFF.

The CDR3 coding sequence is TGTGCCATCAGTGTAGTGCGGGGGGCGGACACCGGGGAGCTGTTTTTT. Translated: CAISVVRGADTGELFF. The chain couples TRBV10-3 to TRBJ2-2, with 8 positions matching TRBD2. J lost 3 bases, V lost 4 bases, and 7 bases had no gene match. Per germline, CDR1 ENHRY and CDR2 SYGVKD. This CDR3 is built from 16 residues.

The chain couples TRBV5-1 to TRBJ2-6; TRBD1 might be the D (6 bases). V lost 0 bases and J lost 2, with 9 bases in between. CDR3 length equals 16 residues. CDR1 and CDR2 from the germline V gene are SGHRS and YFSETQ. CDR3 bases: TGCGCCAGCAGCTTGGCCGGGACAACTGGGGCCAACGTCCTGACTTTC. Translation gives CASSLAGTTGANVLTF.

V usage is TRBV5-1 and J usage is TRBJ2-5, with 16 bases that match TRBD2. The ends lost 4 bases at V and 2 bases at J; junction bases unmatched: 8. The germline V gene has CDR1 SGHRS and CDR2 YFSETQ. This CDR3 region has 18 residues. The CDR3 loop is CASSPGLAGGQGQETQYF. CDR3 sequence (DNA): TGCGCCAGCAGCCCGGGACTAGCGGGGGGGCAGGGACAAGAGACCCAGTACTTC. Full variable domain (rest looked up from reference TRBV5-1 and TRBJ2-5): KAGVTQTPRYLIKTRGQQVTLSCSPISGHRSVSWYQQTPGQGLQFLFEYFSETQRNKGNFPGRFSGRQFSNSRSEMNVSTLELGDSALYLCASSPGLAGGQGQETQYFGPGTRLLVL.

This clone was seen once. This chain joins TRBV6-1 and TRBJ2-7, with 11 bases aligning to TRBD1. The CDR3 has 14 amino acids. The germline V gene has CDR1 MNHNS and CDR2 SASEGT. With V trimmed by 2 bases and J by 6 bases, 3 bases remained unmatched. The CDR3 nucleotides are TGTGCCAGCAGTGAAATGGGGACAGGGGGCGAGCAGTACTTC. Translated, it gives CASSEMGTGGEQYF.

V gene TRBV28 combines with J gene TRBJ1-1; D is possibly TRBD1 (5 bases). The germline V gene encodes CDR1 MDHEN and CDR2 SYDVKM. The CDR3 is made up of 11 amino acids. V dropped 7 bases and J dropped 3 bases, with 6 bases sitting between them. CDR3 residues: CASIQDTEAFF. The CDR3 region has the DNA TGTGCCAGCATACAGGACACTGAAGCTTTCTTT.

V gene TRBV9 combines with J gene TRBJ2-5; TRBD2 matches at 12 bases. The germline gives CDR1 SGDLS, CDR2 YYNGEE. After removal of 3 bases from V and 4 bases from J, the junction contained 7 bases not matched to a gene. This CDR3 contains 16 residues. As DNA, the CDR3 is TGTGCCAGCAGCGCTCTAGCGGGGGGGGGTAGAGAGACCCAGTACTTC. Translating it yields CASSALAGGGRETQYF.

The chain links TRBV7-8 to TRBJ2-5; D might be TRBD2 (5 bases). Trimming left V 6 bases short and J 3 bases short, with 8 bases between. Per the germline V gene, CDR1 is SGHVS and CDR2 is FQNEAQ. The CDR3 is 12 amino acids. In DNA, the CDR3 is TGTGCCAGCAGGGACTCCAAAGAGACCCAGTACTTC. This codes for CASRDSKETQYF.